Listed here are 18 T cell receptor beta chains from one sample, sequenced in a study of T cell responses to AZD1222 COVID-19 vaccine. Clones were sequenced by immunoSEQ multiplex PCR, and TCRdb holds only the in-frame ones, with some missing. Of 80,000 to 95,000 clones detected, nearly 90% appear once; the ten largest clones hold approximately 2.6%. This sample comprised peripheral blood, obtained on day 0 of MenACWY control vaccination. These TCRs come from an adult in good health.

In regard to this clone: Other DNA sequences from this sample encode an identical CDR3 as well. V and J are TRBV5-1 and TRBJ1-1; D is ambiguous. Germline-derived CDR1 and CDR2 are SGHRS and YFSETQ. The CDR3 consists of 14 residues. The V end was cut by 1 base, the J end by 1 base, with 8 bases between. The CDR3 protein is CASSLTGGNTEAFF. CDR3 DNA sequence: TGCGCCAGCAGCTTGACCGGAGGGAACACTGAAGCTTTCTTT.

CDR3 protein: CASSRAGRGNQPQHF. The CDR3 DNA follows: TGTGCCAGCAGTCGCGCAGGGCGCGGCAATCAGCCCCAGCATTTT. The chain couples TRBV28 to TRBJ1-5, with TRBD1 as a possible D gene (5 bases). Germline assignment: CDR1 MDHEN and CDR2 SYDVKM. The CDR3 sequence is 15 residues long. Trimming left V 5 bases short and J 2 bases short, with 13 bases between.

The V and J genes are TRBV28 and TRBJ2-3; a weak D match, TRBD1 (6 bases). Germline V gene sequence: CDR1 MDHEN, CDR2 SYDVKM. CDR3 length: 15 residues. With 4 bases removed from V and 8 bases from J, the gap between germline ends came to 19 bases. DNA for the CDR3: TGTGCCAGCAGTTCGCCGTTACAGGGATGGTTTACGCAGTATTTT. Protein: CASSSPLQGWFTQYF.

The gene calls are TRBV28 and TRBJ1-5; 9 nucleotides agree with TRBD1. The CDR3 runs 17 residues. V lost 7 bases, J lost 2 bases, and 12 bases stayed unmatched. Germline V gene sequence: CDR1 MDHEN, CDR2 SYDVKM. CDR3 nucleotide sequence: TGTGCCAGCATCCCGGTAGGGACAGGGTCGGGCAATCAGCCCCAGCATTTT. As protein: CASIPVGTGSGNQPQHF.

CDR3 in amino acids: CASSLAGFGNQPQHF. CDR3 coding DNA: TGTGCCAGCAGCTTAGCGGGGTTCGGGAATCAGCCCCAGCATTTT. This chain connects TRBV11-2 to TRBJ1-5; D is undetermined. Germline lookup yields CDR1 SGHAT and CDR2 FQNNGV. The CDR3 spans 15 residues. Trimming left V 1 base short and J 4 bases short, with 11 bases between. The variable domain in full, completed from reference TRBV11-2 and TRBJ1-5, reads EAGVAQSPRYKIIEKRQSVAFWCNPISGHATLYWYQQILGQGPKLLIQFQNNGVVDDSQLPKDRFSAERLKGVDSTLKIQPAKLEDSAVYLCASSLAGFGNQPQHFGDGTRLSIL.

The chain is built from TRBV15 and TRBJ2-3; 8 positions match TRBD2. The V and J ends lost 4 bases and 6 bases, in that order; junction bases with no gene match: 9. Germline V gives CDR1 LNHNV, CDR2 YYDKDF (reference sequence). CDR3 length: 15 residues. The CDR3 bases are TGTGCCACCAGCACGGGTAGCGGGGAAAGGGATACGCAGTATTTT. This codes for CATSTGSGERDTQYF.

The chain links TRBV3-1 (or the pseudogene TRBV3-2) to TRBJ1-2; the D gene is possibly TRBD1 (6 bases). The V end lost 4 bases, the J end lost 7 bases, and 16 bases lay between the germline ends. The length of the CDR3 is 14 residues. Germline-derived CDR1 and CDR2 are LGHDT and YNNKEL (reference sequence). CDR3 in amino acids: CASSLNLQGAGYTF. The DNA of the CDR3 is TGTGCCAGCAGCCTAAACCTACAGGGTGCTGGCTACACCTTC.

CDR3 in amino acids: CASSDRVTGASQPQHF. The CDR3 DNA sequence: TGTGCCAGCAGTGATCGAGTGACAGGGGCTTCGCAGCCCCAGCATTTT. The genes are TRBV2 and TRBJ1-5; TRBD1 matches 8 bases. CDR1 and CDR2 from the germline V gene are SNHLY and FYNNEI. J was trimmed by 7 bases and V by 3 bases; bases with no gene match: 11. The CDR3 contains 16 residues. The entire variable domain, with the rest obtained from reference TRBV2 and TRBJ1-5, is as follows: EPEVTQTPSHQVTQMGQEVILRCVPISNHLYFYWYRQILGQKVEFLVSFYNNEISEKSEIFDDQFSVERPDGSNFTLKIRSTKLEDSAMYFCASSDRVTGASQPQHFGDGTRLSIL.

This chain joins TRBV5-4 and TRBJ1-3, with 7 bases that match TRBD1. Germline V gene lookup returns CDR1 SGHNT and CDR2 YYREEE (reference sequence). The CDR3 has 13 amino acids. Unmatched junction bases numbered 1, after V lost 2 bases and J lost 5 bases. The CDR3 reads CASSLQGRNTIYF. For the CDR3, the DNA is TGTGCCAGCAGCTTACAGGGGAGAAACACCATATATTTT.

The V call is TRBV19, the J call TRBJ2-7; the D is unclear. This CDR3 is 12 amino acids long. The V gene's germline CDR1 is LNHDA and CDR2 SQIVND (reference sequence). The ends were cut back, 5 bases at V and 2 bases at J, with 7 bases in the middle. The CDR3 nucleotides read TGTGCCAGTAGTGATTCTCCCTACGAGCAGTACTTC. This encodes CASSDSPYEQYF.

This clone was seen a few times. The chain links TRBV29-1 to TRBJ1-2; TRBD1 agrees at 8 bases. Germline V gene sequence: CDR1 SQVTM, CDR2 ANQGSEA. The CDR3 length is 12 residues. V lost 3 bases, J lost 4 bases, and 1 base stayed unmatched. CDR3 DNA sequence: TGCAGCGTTGAGACAGGGGTCTATGGCTACACCTTC. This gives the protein CSVETGVYGYTF. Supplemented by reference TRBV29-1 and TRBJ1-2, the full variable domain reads SAVISQKPSRDICQRGTSLTIQCQVDSQVTMMFWYRQQPGQSLTLIATANQGSEATYESGFVIDKFPISRPNLTFSTLTVSNMSPEDSSIYLCSVETGVYGYTFGSGTRLTVV.

The CDR3 sequence is CAWSGGLDQPQHF. CDR3 DNA: TGTGCCTGGAGTGGCGGCCTTGATCAGCCCCAGCATTTT. V gene TRBV30 combines with J gene TRBJ1-5; D ambiguous. The germline CDR1 and CDR2 sequences are GTSNPN and SVGIG (reference sequence). There are 13 residues in the CDR3. The V gene lost 1 base and the J gene lost 5 bases, with 9 bases spanning the gap. Full variable domain (outside the CDR3, taken from reference TRBV30 and TRBJ1-5): SQTIHQWPATLVQPVGSPLSLECTVEGTSNPNLYWYRQAAGRGLQLLFYSVGIGQISSEVPQNLSASRPQDRQFILSSKKLLLSDSGFYLCAWSGGLDQPQHFGDGTRLSIL.

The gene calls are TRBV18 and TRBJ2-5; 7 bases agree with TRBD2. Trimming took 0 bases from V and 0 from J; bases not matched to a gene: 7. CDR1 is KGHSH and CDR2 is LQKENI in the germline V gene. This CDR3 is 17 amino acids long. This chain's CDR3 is CASSPPPTSWYQETQYF. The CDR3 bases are TGTGCCAGCTCACCACCCCCGACTAGCTGGTACCAAGAGACCCAGTACTTC. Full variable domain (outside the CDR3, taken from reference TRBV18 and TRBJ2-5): NAGVMQNPRHLVRRRGQEARLRCSPMKGHSHVYWYRQLPEEGLKFMVYLQKENIIDESGMPKERFSAEFPKEGPSILRIQQVVRGDSAAYFCASSPPPTSWYQETQYFGPGTRLLVL.

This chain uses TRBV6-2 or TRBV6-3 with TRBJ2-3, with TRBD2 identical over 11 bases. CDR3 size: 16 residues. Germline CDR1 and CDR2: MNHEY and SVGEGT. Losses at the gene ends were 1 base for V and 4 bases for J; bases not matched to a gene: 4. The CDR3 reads CASSYLAGGFADTQYF. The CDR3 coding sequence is TGTGCCAGCAGTTACTTAGCGGGGGGGTTCGCAGATACGCAGTATTTT.

The CDR3: CASSVALTSGGSTDTQYF. The CDR3, as DNA: TGTGCCAGCAGCGTAGCTCTTACTAGCGGGGGGAGCACAGATACGCAGTATTTT. This chain connects TRBV9 to TRBJ2-3; the match to TRBD2 covers 12 bases. This CDR3 comprises 18 residues. Germline V gives CDR1 SGDLS, CDR2 YYNGEE. V shed 0 bases and J 0 bases; nucleotides not matched to a gene: 5.

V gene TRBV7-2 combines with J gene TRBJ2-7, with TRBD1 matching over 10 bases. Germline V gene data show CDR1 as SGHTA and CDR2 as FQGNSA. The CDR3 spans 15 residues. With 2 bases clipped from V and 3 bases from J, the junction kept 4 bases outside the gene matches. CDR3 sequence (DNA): TGTGCCAGCAGCTTATCACGGACAGGGGGCTACGAGCAGTACTTC. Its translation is CASSLSRTGGYEQYF.

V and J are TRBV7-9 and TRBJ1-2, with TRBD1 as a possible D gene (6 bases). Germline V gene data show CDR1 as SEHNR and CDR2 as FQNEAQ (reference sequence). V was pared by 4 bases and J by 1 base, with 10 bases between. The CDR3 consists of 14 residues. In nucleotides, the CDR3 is TGTGCCAGCAGCTCAGCAGGGGTTAACTATGGCTACACCTTC. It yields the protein CASSSAGVNYGYTF. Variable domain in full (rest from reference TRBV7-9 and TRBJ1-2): DTGVSQNPRHKITKRGQNVTFRCDPISEHNRLYWYRQTLGQGPEFLTYFQNEAQLEKSRLLSDRFSAERPKGSFSTLEIQRTEQGDSAMYLCASSSAGVNYGYTFGSGTRLTVV.

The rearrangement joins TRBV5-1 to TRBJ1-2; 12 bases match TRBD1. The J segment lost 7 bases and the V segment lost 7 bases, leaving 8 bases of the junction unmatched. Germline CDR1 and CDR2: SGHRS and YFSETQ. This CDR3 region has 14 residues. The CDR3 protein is CASDGTGGGSGYTF. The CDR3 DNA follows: TGCGCCAGCGACGGGACAGGGGGCGGCAGTGGCTACACCTTC.